Listed below are T cell receptor beta chains from one sample, sequenced in a study of shared clonotypes between healthy human individuals. Method: immunoSEQ multiplex PCR; TCRdb's copy keeps in-frame clones and lacks some. In the table there are under 850,000 clones, almost 95% of which are singletons. The sequenced sample consisted of naive CD8+ T cells sorted from blood. These TCRs come from a man aged 25 to 40 in good health. Each CDR3 is given with its conserved first and last residue. A D gene is named only where the DNA matches it firmly. Not all rows give a size; the values are once, few, many and, for expanded clones, a class.

v_gene,j_gene,abundance,d_gene,len,CDR3nt,CDR3aa
TRBV25-1,TRBJ2-5,.,TRBD2,15,TGTGCCAGCAGTGGTCAGCGGGAGGGCCGAGAGACCCAGTACTTC,CASSGQREGRETQYF
TRBV6-1,TRBJ2-1,.,TRBD2,20,TGTGCCAGCAGTGAAATCGGCGGGAGAACGGGTAGTATTACCTACAATGAGCAGTTCTTC,CASSEIGGRTGSITYNEQFF
TRBV15,TRBJ2-7,.,TRBD2,16,TGTGCCACCAGCCCGACTAGCGGGCCGACTAATTACGAGCAGTACTTC,CATSPTSGPTNYEQYF
TRBV10-1,TRBJ2-2,.,.,13,TGCGCCAGCAGCCTTTCGAACACCGGGGAGCTGTTTTTT,CASSLSNTGELFF
TRBV28,TRBJ2-1,.,.,15,TGTGCCAGCAGTTTGCCGGGGCAGGCGTACGCTGAGCAGTTCTTC,CASSLPGQAYAEQFF
TRBV7-6,TRBJ1-1,.,TRBD1,13,TGTGCCAGCAGCTTGACACAGGGGCGTGAAGCTTTCTTT,CASSLTQGREAFF
TRBV12-5,TRBJ2-1,once,TRBD1,16,TGTGCTAGTGGTTTGGAGGGGGCGTCCCTTTACAATGAGCAGTTCTTC,CASGLEGASLYNEQFF
TRBV2,TRBJ2-5,.,.,16,TGTGCCAGCAGTGAAGGGGTGATGGGGTCGACAGAGACCCAGTACTTC,CASSEGVMGSTETQYF
TRBV27,TRBJ2-7,few,TRBD2,14,TGTGCCAGCAGTCTCTCCGGGGGGGGCTACGAGCAGTACTTC,CASSLSGGGYEQYF
TRBV6-6,TRBJ1-4,.,.,15,TGTGCCAGCAGCCACAGCCTACAGGGTAATGAAAAACTGTTTTTT,CASSHSLQGNEKLFF
TRBV13,TRBJ2-3,.,TRBD1,15,TGTGCCAGCAGCCTACAGGGGATCGTCACAGATACGCAGTATTTT,CASSLQGIVTDTQYF
TRBV10-2,TRBJ2-5,.,.,13,TGCGCCAGCAGTGCCGAGGGGTGGGAGACCCAGTACTTC,CASSAEGWETQYF
TRBV9,TRBJ2-5,once,.,16,TGTGCCAGCAGCCCGAGGGGGGTGGACACCCAAGAGACCCAGTACTTC,CASSPRGVDTQETQYF
TRBV29-1,TRBJ2-6,.,.,14,TGCAGCGTTGTGTTCCGCTCTGGGGCCAACGTCCTGACTTTC,CSVVFRSGANVLTF
TRBV9,TRBJ1-2,.,.,12,TGTGCCAGCTTTGCGGTCCCCCCTGGCTACACCTTC,CASFAVPPGYTF
TRBV6-6,TRBJ2-7,.,.,16,TGTGCCAGCAGTTACTCGATCAGTCCAGGGGCGTACGAGCAGTACTTC,CASSYSISPGAYEQYF
TRBV7-3,TRBJ2-7,.,TRBD1,15,TGTGCCAGCAGCTTAATCCACGACAGGGACTACGAGCAGTACTTC,CASSLIHDRDYEQYF
TRBV6-5,TRBJ2-5,once,.,14,TGTGCCAGCAGTAGCGGGTGGATCCAAGAGACCCAGTACTTC,CASSSGWIQETQYF
TRBV7-9,TRBJ2-2,.,.,17,TGTGCCAGCAGCTTATTGGGGGCTTCTCCGAACACCGGGGAGCTGTTTTTT,CASSLLGASPNTGELFF
TRBV28,TRBJ2-7,.,.,16,TGTGCCAGCAGTTTCGGACTACCCGGGGGAGACTACGAGCAGTACTTC,CASSFGLPGGDYEQYF
TRBV7-9,TRBJ1-1,.,TRBD1,11,TGTGCCAGCAGCTTTAGGGGGCAGTCTTTCTTT,CASSFRGQSFF
TRBV2,TRBJ2-2,.,.,15,TGTGCCAGCAGCAGAGGACTCGCAAACACCGGGGAGCTGTTTTTT,CASSRGLANTGELFF
TRBV6-5,TRBJ1-1,.,.,14,TGTGCCAGCAGTTACTCGATGCGAGGTACTGAAGCTTTCTTT,CASSYSMRGTEAFF
TRBV2,TRBJ2-1,.,TRBD2,17,TGTGCCAGCAGCCGCAGCCCCACTAGCGGGAGTAGAAATGAGCAGTTCTTC,CASSRSPTSGSRNEQFF
TRBV27,TRBJ2-1,once,TRBD2,15,TGTGCCAGCAGTTTATTGCTAGCGGGAAGCAATGAGCAGTTCTTC,CASSLLLAGSNEQFF
TRBV4-3,TRBJ2-1,.,TRBD1,15,TGCGCCAGCAGACAGGACCGGGACAGTTACAATGAGCAGTTCTTC,CASRQDRDSYNEQFF
TRBV10-1,TRBJ1-1,.,.,14,TGCGCCAGCAGTGAGGACAACTTAAACACTGAAGCTTTCTTT,CASSEDNLNTEAFF
TRBV5-5,TRBJ1-1,.,.,13,TGTGCCAGCAGCTTGGAGGGGGACGTGCAAGCTTTCTTT,CASSLEGDVQAFF
TRBV4-1,TRBJ2-2,.,TRBD1,15,TGCGCCAGCAGCCCCGGGACAGAGAACACCGGGGAGCTGTTTTTT,CASSPGTENTGELFF
TRBV12-5,TRBJ2-6,.,.,11,TGTGCTAGTGGTTTGGGACCTGTCCTGACTTTC,CASGLGPVLTF
TRBV27,TRBJ2-2,.,TRBD2,16,TGTGCCAGCAGTTACCGGACTAGCGGTGCCACCGGGGAGCTGTTTTTT,CASSYRTSGATGELFF
TRBV15,TRBJ2-3,.,.,14,TGTGCCACCAGCGCCATCAGATCGGTAGATACGCAGTATTTT,CATSAIRSVDTQYF
TRBV27,TRBJ2-3,.,TRBD2,13,TGTGCCAGCAGTTGGACTAGCGCAGATACGCAGTATTTT,CASSWTSADTQYF
TRBV5-6,TRBJ1-1,.,.,11,TGTGCCAGCAGCTTGGCTCATGAAGCTTTCTTT,CASSLAHEAFF
TRBV13,TRBJ2-5,once,.,15,TGTGCCAGCAGCTCCGGGACTCACTTGGGAGAGACCCAGTACTTC,CASSSGTHLGETQYF
TRBV9,TRBJ2-1,.,TRBD2,15,TGTGCCAGCAGCGTAGATGGAGCGGGAGCCGATGAGCAGTTCTTC,CASSVDGAGADEQFF
TRBV7-6,TRBJ2-7,.,.,17,TGTGCCAGCAGCTTAGGGGGCCCGCACAGGGCTGGCGACGAGCAGTACTTC,CASSLGGPHRAGDEQYF
TRBV28,TRBJ1-5,.,.,13,TGTGCCAGCCGGGCCAGGAGCAATCAGCCCCAGCATTTT,CASRARSNQPQHF
TRBV7-9,TRBJ1-2,.,.,15,TGTGCCAGCAGCCTCCCCCTTCCGGGTCCCTATGGCTACACCTTC,CASSLPLPGPYGYTF
TRBV29-1,TRBJ2-1,.,TRBD2,14,TGCAGCGTCGATCGACTAGCGGGGTGGTTCGAGCAGTTCTTC,CSVDRLAGWFEQFF
TRBV30,TRBJ2-1,.,TRBD1,14,TGTGCCTGGTCCACGGGACAGGGTTACAATGAGCAGTTCTTC,CAWSTGQGYNEQFF
TRBV25-1,TRBJ2-2,.,.,15,TGTGCCAGCAGTGAAGCCGGCACCATCACCGGGGAGCTGTTTTTT,CASSEAGTITGELFF
TRBV5-4,TRBJ2-1,.,TRBD1,14,TGTGCCAGCAGCTCAAGGACAGGTCGCAATGAGCAGTTCTTC,CASSSRTGRNEQFF
TRBV7-2,TRBJ2-7,.,.,16,TGTGCCAGCAGCCTAAGCATAACCGGGAGCTCCTACGAGCAGTACTTC,CASSLSITGSSYEQYF
TRBV9,TRBJ2-5,.,.,15,TGTGCCAGCAGCCCCGAGGGGGAGCCCTCAATGGTCCAGTACTTC,CASSPEGEPSMVQYF
TRBV27,TRBJ1-4,.,.,17,TGTGCCAGCAGTCCTCAGGACACGTCAGCCCTCAATGAAAAACTGTTTTTT,CASSPQDTSALNEKLFF
TRBV7-9,TRBJ2-7,.,.,12,TGTGCCAGCAGCGCCGGGTCCTACGAGCAGTACTTC,CASSAGSYEQYF
TRBV7-6,TRBJ2-7,.,TRBD2,15,TGTGCCAGCAGCTTAAGGGCTAGCGGGATAGAAGAGCAGTACTTC,CASSLRASGIEEQYF
TRBV29-1,TRBJ2-7,.,TRBD2,12,TGCAGCGTTGACCCCGGGACTAGCGAGCAGTACTTC,CSVDPGTSEQYF
TRBV5-1,TRBJ1-1,.,.,14,TGCGCCAGCAGCTTGACTAGGGCAGGCACTGAAGCTTTCTTT,CASSLTRAGTEAFF
TRBV27,TRBJ2-2,once,.,15,TGTGCCAGCAGTTTTAGTTCCGGCGGCACCGGGGAGCTGTTTTTT,CASSFSSGGTGELFF
TRBV7-9,TRBJ2-7,once,.,13,TGTGCCAGCAGCTTCGGAGTCTCCTACGAGCAGTACTTC,CASSFGVSYEQYF
TRBV4-1,TRBJ2-3,.,TRBD2,16,TGCGCCAGCAGCCAAGATCGGGGACTAGAAGCAGATACGCAGTATTTT,CASSQDRGLEADTQYF